The T cell receptor (beta chain) under discussion was sequenced for a study of blood T cell repertoires in COVID-19. Original handling: Reference gene primer amplification gave estimated nucleated cell counts. TCRdb's table, derived via immunoSEQ multiplex PCR, lists solely in-frame clones and lacks some. That table furnishes V, J and clone size, whereas the DNA furnished D and trimming. Counted here are 110,000 to 150,000 clones, around 80% occurring once; the ten biggest clones make up 1.9%. The V end was cut by 0 bases, the J end by 6 bases, with 14 bases between. Germline V gene lookup returns CDR1 MNHEY and CDR2 SVGEGT. The CDR3 is 16 amino acids.

The sequence derives from a woman aged 60-70 years with acute or convalescent COVID-19. The chain carries TRBV6-2 or TRBV6-3 and TRBJ2-2, with D hard to call. Sequencing was performed on peripheral blood. The CDR3 region has the DNA TGTGCCAGCAGTTACTCGAAGGCTAGGTGGGCCGGGGAGCTGTTTTTT. As protein: CASSYSKARWAGELFF.